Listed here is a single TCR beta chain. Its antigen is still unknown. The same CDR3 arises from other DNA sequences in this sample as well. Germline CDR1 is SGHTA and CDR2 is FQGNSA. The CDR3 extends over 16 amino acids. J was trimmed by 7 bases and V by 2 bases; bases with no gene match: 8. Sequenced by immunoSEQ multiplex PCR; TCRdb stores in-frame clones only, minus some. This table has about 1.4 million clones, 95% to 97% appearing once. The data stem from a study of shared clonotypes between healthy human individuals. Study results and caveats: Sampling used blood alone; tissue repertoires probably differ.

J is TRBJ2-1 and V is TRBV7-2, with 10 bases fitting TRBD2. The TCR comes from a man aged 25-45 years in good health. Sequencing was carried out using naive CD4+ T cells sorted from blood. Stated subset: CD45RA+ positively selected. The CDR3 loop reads CASSLLGLAGANEQFF. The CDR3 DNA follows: TGTGCCAGCAGCTTACTTGGGCTAGCGGGAGCGAATGAGCAGTTCTTC. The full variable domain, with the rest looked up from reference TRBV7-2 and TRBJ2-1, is GAGVSQSPSNKVTEKGKDVELRCDPISGHTALYWYRQSLGQGLEFLIYFQGNSAPDKSGLPSDRFSAERTGGSVSTLTIQRTQQEDSAVYLCASSLLGLAGANEQFFGPGTRLTVL.